This TCR beta chain was identified during a study of Ad26.COV2.S vaccination and SARS-CoV-2 variants. Study results and caveats: Vaccine and placebo groups showed comparable non-spike TCR breadth.

As to this clone: What it recognizes is unknown.

The repertoire was sequenced with immunoSEQ multiplex PCR; TCRdb's copy has only in-frame clones and lacks some. This table has 350,000 to 450,000 clones, 92% appearing once. Germline values: CDR1 SGHKS, CDR2 YYEKEE (reference sequence). V lost 0 bases and J 3 bases, leaving 9 bases between the germline ends. The CDR3 length is 14 residues. Described treatment: 19 received Ad26.COV2.S at low or high dose, single or two shots; about 5 received placebo; per-sample allocation not given. The samples date from day 63 after the first vaccine or placebo injection. This chain links TRBV5-5 with TRBJ1-2; weak D call: TRBD1 (5 bases). The starting material was peripheral blood, obtained in a trial of Ad26.COV2.S vaccine versus placebo. The TCR was taken from a person aged 18-65 years who received the Ad26.COV2.S COVID-19 vaccine or a placebo. In nucleotides, the CDR3 is TGTGCCAGCAGCTTGGGACAGCTTGACTATGGCTACACCTTC. Translating it yields CASSLGQLDYGYTF.